The rows below give T cell receptor beta chains drawn from one sample of a study of naive and memory T cell subsets. TCRdb itself ran the UMI-ligation and nested PCR reads through MiXCR, one entry per CDR3 protein. Here the sample spans 150,000 or so distinct CDR3 sequences, roughly 22% being singletons. The sequenced material came from naive CD4+ T cells from blood. Source of these receptors: a human donor in good health. Each CDR3 is given with its conserved first and last residue. Each record gives: J gene, D gene, clone size, V gene, CDR3 protein, CDR3 DNA. D genes are given only for firm matches. Size values are once, few and many counts, or a class for expanded clones, and some rows have none.

J: TRBJ2-3; D: -; size: few; V: TRBV4-2; CDR3: CASSQPASTDTQYF; DNA: TGTGCCAGCAGCCAGCCGGCTAGCACAGATACGCAGTATTTT
J: TRBJ2-5; D: TRBD2; size: -; V: TRBV10-1; CDR3: CASSDGAGEGETQYF; DNA: TGCGCCAGCAGTGACGGAGCGGGAGAAGGGGAGACCCAGTACTTC
J: TRBJ2-1; D: TRBD2; size: few; V: TRBV28; CDR3: CASRTSGRAADEQFF; DNA: TGTGCCAGCAGAACTAGCGGGAGGGCCGCTGATGAGCAGTTCTTC
J: TRBJ2-1; D: -; size: few; V: TRBV27; CDR3: CASSPPVPSSYNEQFF; DNA: TGTGCCAGCAGTCCCCCGGTTCCCAGCTCCTACAATGAGCAGTTCTTC
J: TRBJ2-1; D: TRBD1; size: -; V: TRBV5-1; CDR3: CASRGGATASYNEQFF; DNA: TGCGCCAGCAGAGGGGGCGCGACGGCCTCCTACAATGAGCAGTTCTTC
J: TRBJ2-1; D: -; size: few; V: TRBV6-2/TRBV6-3; CDR3: CASLQKLRGNEQFF; DNA: TGTGCCAGCCTACAGAAACTCCGGGGCAATGAGCAGTTCTTC
J: TRBJ1-3; D: -; size: once; V: TRBV6-5; CDR3: CASSYSVGRTAGNTIYF; DNA: TGTGCCAGCAGTTACTCAGTTGGGCGGACAGCTGGAAACACCATATATTTT
J: TRBJ2-7; D: -; size: many; V: TRBV6-2/TRBV6-3; CDR3: CASSYSRGSYEQYF; DNA: TGTGCCAGCAGTTACTCACGGGGCTCCTACGAGCAGTACTTC
J: TRBJ2-7; D: TRBD2; size: few; V: TRBV2; CDR3: CASSEGVLANEQYF; DNA: TGTGCCAGCAGTGAGGGGGTACTAGCGAACGAGCAGTACTTC
J: TRBJ1-5; D: TRBD1; size: -; V: TRBV7-1; CDR3: CASSSKLGQAYNQPQHF; DNA: TGTGCCAGCAGCTCCAAGTTGGGACAGGCGTATAATCAGCCCCAGCATTTT
J: TRBJ2-1; D: TRBD2; size: many; V: TRBV25-1; CDR3: CASSETPGGYNEQFF; DNA: TGTGCCAGCAGTGAAACCCCGGGGGGTTACAATGAGCAGTTCTTC
J: TRBJ2-1; D: -; size: -; V: TRBV7-8; CDR3: CASSYDLNNEQFF; DNA: TGTGCCAGCAGCTACGACTTAAACAATGAGCAGTTCTTC
J: TRBJ2-3; D: TRBD2; size: -; V: TRBV27; CDR3: CASSLRTSGRLTDTQYF; DNA: TGTGCCAGCAGTTTACGGACTAGCGGGAGACTCACAGATACGCAGTATTTT
J: TRBJ2-3; D: -; size: many; V: TRBV19; CDR3: CASSVLGDTQYF; DNA: TGTGCCAGTAGTGTATTAGGGGATACGCAGTATTTT
J: TRBJ2-1; D: TRBD2; size: -; V: TRBV15; CDR3: CATSRDPEREANEQFF; DNA: TGTGCCACCAGCAGAGATCCCGAGCGGGAGGCAAATGAGCAGTTCTTC
J: TRBJ2-1; D: TRBD2; size: -; V: TRBV6-5; CDR3: CASSRGTSGSVDEQFF; DNA: TGTGCCAGCAGCCGTGGGACTAGCGGGAGTGTAGATGAGCAGTTCTTC
J: TRBJ1-1; D: -; size: few; V: TRBV20-1; CDR3: CSARGRQRAFF; DNA: TGCAGTGCTCGAGGAAGGCAACGAGCTTTCTTT
J: TRBJ2-7; D: -; size: -; V: TRBV20-1; CDR3: CSASGQTSSYEQYF; DNA: TGCAGTGCTAGCGGACAGACGAGCTCCTACGAGCAGTACTTC
J: TRBJ1-1; D: -; size: -; V: TRBV24-1; CDR3: CATSDWGNGAEAFF; DNA: TGTGCCACCAGTGATTGGGGCAATGGCGCTGAAGCTTTCTTT
J: TRBJ2-7; D: TRBD1; size: -; V: TRBV20-1; CDR3: CSARGTVEYEQYF; DNA: TGCAGTGCTAGGGGGACAGTGGAATACGAGCAGTACTTC
J: TRBJ2-1; D: -; size: -; V: TRBV6-6; CDR3: CASSYPPDEQFF; DNA: TGTGCCAGCAGTTACCCGCCGGATGAGCAGTTCTTC
J: TRBJ2-7; D: -; size: -; V: TRBV6-6; CDR3: CASRGVTTSSYEQYF; DNA: TGTGCCAGCAGGGGGGTTACGACTAGCTCCTACGAGCAGTACTTC
J: TRBJ2-7; D: TRBD1; size: -; V: TRBV28; CDR3: CASRYPQGARYEQYF; DNA: TGTGCCAGCAGATACCCACAGGGGGCGCGGTACGAGCAGTACTTC
J: TRBJ2-1; D: -; size: -; V: TRBV7-2; CDR3: CASSLVTGAYNEQFF; DNA: TGTGCCAGCAGCTTAGTGACGGGAGCTTACAATGAGCAGTTCTTC
J: TRBJ2-3; D: -; size: -; V: TRBV29-1; CDR3: CSVTPPDESTDTQYF; DNA: TGCAGCGTTACTCCCCCCGACGAAAGCACAGATACGCAGTATTTT
J: TRBJ1-5; D: -; size: many; V: TRBV6-5; CDR3: CASSRGINQPQHF; DNA: TGTGCCAGCAGCCGGGGAATTAATCAGCCCCAGCATTTT